This entry is about one T cell receptor (beta chain). What this receptor recognizes is not known. This sample was sequenced with an Illumina HiSeq 2000. TCR beta cDNA libraries were prepared using 5'RACE template switching, which introduced a universal primer site and unique molecular identifiers. Synthesis of cDNA was primed from the TCR beta constant segment and was followed by two consecutive PCR amplification steps. Regarding the original processing steps: MIGEC was used to demultiplex reads and group the reads by UMI, and MiTCR was used to assemble and quantify clonotypes. To remove erroneous sequences, TCR cDNA sequences were retained only when supported by two or more reads. The tcR package was used for downstream repertoire analysis, with clonotypes matched between fractions based on CDR3 nucleotide sequence plus V segment. VDJmatch was used to annotate antigen specificity against VDJdb, with one amino acid substitution in CDR3 allowed. After the reads were reprocessed by TCRdb, one entry was made per CDR3 protein sequence, with no DNA. TCRdb's processing, not the authors' own work, is the source of the V and J calls. This sample's records show about 260,000 distinct CDR3 sequences. The ten largest clones add up to 3.5% to 5% of the sample.

The sample belongs to a study of T cells expressing NK-cell markers (dated by TCRdb to between 2020 and 2021). Looking at the study overall: In sorted CD3+CD56+NKG2C+, CD3+CD56+NKG2C- and CD3+CD56-NKG2C+ T-cell subsets from eight donors, TCR beta-chain repertoires were profiled. Seven of the eight sequenced donors were HCMV-seropositive and one was HCMV-seronegative. The study sequenced eight donors, all healthy volunteers chosen at random: three men and five women. Libraries were sequenced as 2 x 150 bp reads on Illumina HiSeq 2000/2500, MiSeq or NextSeq.

A commercial ELISA kit detecting HCMV-specific IgG in serum was used to determine HCMV serostatus. Peripheral blood mononuclear cells were isolated from blood by Ficoll density gradient centrifugation. Broad study findings and their caveats: Those dominant clonotypes were again the most abundant among CD3+CD56-NKG2C+ cells in several donors, at about 25-60.1%. In six donors, the dominant CD3+CD56+NKG2C+ clonotypes ranked among the top 10 CD8+ clonotypes, making up roughly 1.0-7.0% of CD8+ T cells. Whether the expanded NKG2C-expressing T cell clones were specific for HCMV antigens was left unclear.

The CDR3 numbers 14 residues from cysteine through phenylalanine. No DNA accompanies this entry. Sequenced: blood T cells: a sorted CD56 or NKG2C T cell subset, CD4+ or CD8+ T cells, or bulk PBMC T cells (not recorded which). The sequence came from a woman aged 18 to 75 in good health. This receptor chain uses TRBV12-3 or TRBV12-4 and TRBJ2-7. The CDR3 has the sequence CASSLYTNGAEQYF.